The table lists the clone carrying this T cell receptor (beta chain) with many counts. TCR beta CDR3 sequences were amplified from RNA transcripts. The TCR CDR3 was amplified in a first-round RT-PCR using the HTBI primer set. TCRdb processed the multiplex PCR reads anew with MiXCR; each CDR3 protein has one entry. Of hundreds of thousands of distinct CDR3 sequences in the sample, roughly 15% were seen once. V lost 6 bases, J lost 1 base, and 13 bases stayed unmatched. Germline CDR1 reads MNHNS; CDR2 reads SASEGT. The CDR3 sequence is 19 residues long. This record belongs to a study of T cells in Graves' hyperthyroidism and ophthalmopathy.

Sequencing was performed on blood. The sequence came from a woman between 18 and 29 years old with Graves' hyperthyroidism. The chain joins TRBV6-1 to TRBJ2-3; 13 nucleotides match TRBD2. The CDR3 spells CASSPRTSGRREGTDTQYF. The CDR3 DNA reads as TGTGCCAGCAGCCCCCGGACTAGCGGGAGAAGGGAGGGCACAGATACGCAGTATTTT.